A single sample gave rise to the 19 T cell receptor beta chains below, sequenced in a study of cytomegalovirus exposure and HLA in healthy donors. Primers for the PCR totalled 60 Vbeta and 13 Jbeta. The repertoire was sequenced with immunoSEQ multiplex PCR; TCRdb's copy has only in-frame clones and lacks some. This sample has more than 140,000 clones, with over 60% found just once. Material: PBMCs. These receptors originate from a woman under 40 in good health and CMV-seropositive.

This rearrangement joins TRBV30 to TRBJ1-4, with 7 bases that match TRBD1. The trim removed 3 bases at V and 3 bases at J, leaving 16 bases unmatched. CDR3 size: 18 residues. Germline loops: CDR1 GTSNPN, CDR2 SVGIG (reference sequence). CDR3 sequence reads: CAWSSQGTLSSSNEKLFF. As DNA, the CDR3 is TGTGCCTGGAGCTCACAGGGGACCCTTTCCTCCTCTAATGAAAAACTGTTTTTT.

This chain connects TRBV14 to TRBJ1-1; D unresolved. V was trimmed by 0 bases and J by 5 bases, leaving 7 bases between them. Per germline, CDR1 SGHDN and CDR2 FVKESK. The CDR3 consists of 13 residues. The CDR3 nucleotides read TGTGCCAGCAGCCAAGATCCGGAGACTGAAGCTTTCTTT. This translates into CASSQDPETEAFF.

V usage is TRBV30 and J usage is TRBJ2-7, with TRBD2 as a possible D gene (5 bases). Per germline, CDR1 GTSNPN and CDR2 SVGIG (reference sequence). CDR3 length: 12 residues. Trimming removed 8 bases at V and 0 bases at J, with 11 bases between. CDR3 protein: CARGSHSYEQYF. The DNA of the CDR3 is TGTGCCCGAGGGAGCCACTCCTACGAGCAGTACTTC.

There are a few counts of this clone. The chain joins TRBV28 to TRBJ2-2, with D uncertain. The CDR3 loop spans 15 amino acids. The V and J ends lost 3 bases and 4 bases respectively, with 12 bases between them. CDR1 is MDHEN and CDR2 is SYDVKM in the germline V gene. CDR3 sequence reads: CASSLLQELTGELFF. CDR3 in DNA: TGTGCCAGCAGTTTGCTCCAGGAACTCACCGGGGAGCTGTTTTTT. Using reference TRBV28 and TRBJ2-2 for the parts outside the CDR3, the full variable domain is DVKVTQSSRYLVKRTGEKVFLECVQDMDHENMFWYRQDPGLGLRLIYFSYDVKMKEKGDIPEGYSVSREKKERFSLILESASTNQTSMYLCASSLLQELTGELFFGEGSRLTVL.

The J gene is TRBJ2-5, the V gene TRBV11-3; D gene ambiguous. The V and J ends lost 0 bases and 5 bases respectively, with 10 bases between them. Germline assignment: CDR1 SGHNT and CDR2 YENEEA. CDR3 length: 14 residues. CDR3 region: CASSLDGSRETQYF. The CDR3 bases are TGTGCCAGCAGCTTAGATGGGTCGAGGGAGACCCAGTACTTC.

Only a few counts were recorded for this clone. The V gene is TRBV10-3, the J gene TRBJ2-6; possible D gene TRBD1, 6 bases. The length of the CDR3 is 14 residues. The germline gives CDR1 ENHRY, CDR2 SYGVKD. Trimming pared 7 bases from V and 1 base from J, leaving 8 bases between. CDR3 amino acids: CAITGTSGANVLTF. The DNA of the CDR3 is TGTGCCATCACCGGGACATCTGGGGCCAACGTCCTGACTTTC.

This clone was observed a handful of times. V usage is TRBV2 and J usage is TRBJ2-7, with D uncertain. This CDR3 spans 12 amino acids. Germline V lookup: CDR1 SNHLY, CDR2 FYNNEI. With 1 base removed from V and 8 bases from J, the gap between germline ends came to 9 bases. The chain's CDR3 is CASSEDGFQQYF. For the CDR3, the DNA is TGTGCCAGCAGTGAAGATGGCTTTCAGCAGTACTTC.

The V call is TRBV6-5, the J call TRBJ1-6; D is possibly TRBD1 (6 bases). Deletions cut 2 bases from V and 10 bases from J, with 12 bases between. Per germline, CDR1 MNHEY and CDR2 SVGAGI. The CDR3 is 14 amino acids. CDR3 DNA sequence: TGTGCCAGCAGTTACGAATCGGGGGGCTCACCCCTCCACTTT. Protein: CASSYESGGSPLHF.

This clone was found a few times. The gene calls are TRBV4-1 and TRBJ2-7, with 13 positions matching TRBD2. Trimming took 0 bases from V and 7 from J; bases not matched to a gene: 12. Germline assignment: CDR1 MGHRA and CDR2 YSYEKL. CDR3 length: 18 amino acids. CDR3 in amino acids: CASSQDRRGLAGPGEQYF. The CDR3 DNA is TGCGCCAGCAGCCAAGATCGGAGGGGACTAGCGGGACCTGGGGAGCAGTACTTC.

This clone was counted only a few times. In nucleotides, the CDR3 is TGTGCCATCAGCGGATTCGGAGGGGGCGCGGGCACCGGGGAGCTGTTTTTT. Residues: CAISGFGGGAGTGELFF. The J gene is TRBJ2-2, the V gene TRBV10-3, with a possible D match to TRBD1 (7 bases). This CDR3 is 17 amino acids long. CDR1 is ENHRY and CDR2 is SYGVKD in the germline V gene. The V gene lost 6 bases and the J gene lost 4 bases, with 21 bases spanning the gap.

Here the CDR3 reads CASSLRGGVRQPQHF. The CDR3 coding sequence is TGTGCCAGCAGCTTAAGAGGGGGCGTGAGGCAGCCCCAGCATTTT. The rearrangement uses TRBV13 and TRBJ1-5; 7 nucleotides line up with TRBD1. V lost 2 bases and J lost 7; bases outside the gene matches: 8. CDR1 PRHDT and CDR2 FYEKMQ come from the germline V gene (reference sequence). The CDR3 is 15 amino acids.

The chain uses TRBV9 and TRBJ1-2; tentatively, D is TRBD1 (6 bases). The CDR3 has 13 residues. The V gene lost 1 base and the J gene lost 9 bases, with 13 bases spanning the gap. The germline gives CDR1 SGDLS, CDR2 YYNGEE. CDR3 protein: CASSVNAGDSYTF. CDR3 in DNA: TGTGCCAGCAGCGTAAACGCAGGGGACAGCTACACCTTC.

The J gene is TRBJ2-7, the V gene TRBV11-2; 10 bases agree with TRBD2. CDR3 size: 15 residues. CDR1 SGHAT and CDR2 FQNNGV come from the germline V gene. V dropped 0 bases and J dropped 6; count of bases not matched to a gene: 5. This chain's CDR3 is CASSLEPSGRGEQYF. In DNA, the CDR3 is TGTGCCAGCAGCTTAGAGCCTAGCGGGAGAGGCGAGCAGTACTTC.

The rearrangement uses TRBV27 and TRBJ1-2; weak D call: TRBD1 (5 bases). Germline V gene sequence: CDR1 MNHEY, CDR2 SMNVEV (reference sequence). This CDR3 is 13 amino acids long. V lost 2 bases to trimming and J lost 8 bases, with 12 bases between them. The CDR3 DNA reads TGTGCCAGCAGTTTAAGAGGAGGGGTAGGCTACACCTTC. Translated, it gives CASSLRGGVGYTF.

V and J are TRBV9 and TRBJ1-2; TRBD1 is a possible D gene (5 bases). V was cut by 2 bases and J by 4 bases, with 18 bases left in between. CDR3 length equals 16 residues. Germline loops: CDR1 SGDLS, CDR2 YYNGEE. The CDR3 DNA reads TGTGCCAGCAGCGTCGATCACAGGTCCTACCTCTATGGCTACACCTTC. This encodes CASSVDHRSYLYGYTF.

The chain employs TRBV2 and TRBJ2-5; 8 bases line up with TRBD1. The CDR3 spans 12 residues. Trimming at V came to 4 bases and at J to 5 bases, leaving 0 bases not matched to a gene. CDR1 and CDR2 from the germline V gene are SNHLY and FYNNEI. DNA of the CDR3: TGTGCCAGCAGTGGGGACAGGGAGACCCAGTACTTC. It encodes CASSGDRETQYF.

The DNA of the CDR3 is TGTGCCAGCAGCTTAGGTGGACAGAACAATCAGCCCCAGCATTTT. Its translation: CASSLGGQNNQPQHF. The chain recombines TRBV7-9 with TRBJ1-5, with a weak D call TRBD1 (6 bases). The CDR3 is 15 amino acids. Trimming took off 1 base at V and 3 bases at J, with 10 bases between the two ends. Germline V gene data show CDR1 as SEHNR and CDR2 as FQNEAQ (reference sequence). The full variable domain, completed using reference TRBV7-9 and TRBJ1-5, is DTGVSQNPRHKITKRGQNVTFRCDPISEHNRLYWYRQTLGQGPEFLTYFQNEAQLEKSRLLSDRFSAERPKGSFSTLEIQRTEQGDSAMYLCASSLGGQNNQPQHFGDGTRLSIL.

The CDR3: CASSPPPGFNYGYTF. CDR3 DNA: TGTGCCAGCAGCCCCCCTCCAGGATTTAACTATGGCTACACCTTC. The rearrangement joins TRBV11-2 to TRBJ1-2; no clear D gene. Looked up from germline, CDR1 is SGHAT and CDR2 is FQNNGV. This CDR3 spans 15 amino acids. Deletions cut 5 bases from V and 1 base from J, with 14 bases between.

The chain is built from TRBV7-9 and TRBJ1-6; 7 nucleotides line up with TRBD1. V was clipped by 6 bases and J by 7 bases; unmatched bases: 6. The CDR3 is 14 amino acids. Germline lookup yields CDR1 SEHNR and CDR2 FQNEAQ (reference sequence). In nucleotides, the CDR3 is TGTGCCAGCAGTAGGGACAGCCGAAATTCACCCCTCCACTTT. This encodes CASSRDSRNSPLHF.